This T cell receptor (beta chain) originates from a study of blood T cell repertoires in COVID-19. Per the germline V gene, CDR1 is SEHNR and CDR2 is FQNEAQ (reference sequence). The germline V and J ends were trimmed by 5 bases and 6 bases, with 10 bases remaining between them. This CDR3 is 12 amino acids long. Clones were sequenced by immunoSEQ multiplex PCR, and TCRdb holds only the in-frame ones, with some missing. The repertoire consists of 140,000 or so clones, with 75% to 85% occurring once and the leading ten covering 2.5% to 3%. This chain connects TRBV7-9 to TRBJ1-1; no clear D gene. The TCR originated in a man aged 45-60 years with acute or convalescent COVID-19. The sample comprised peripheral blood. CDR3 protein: CASSTHDSEAFF. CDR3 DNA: TGTGCCAGCAGCACCCACGACTCTGAAGCTTTCTTT.